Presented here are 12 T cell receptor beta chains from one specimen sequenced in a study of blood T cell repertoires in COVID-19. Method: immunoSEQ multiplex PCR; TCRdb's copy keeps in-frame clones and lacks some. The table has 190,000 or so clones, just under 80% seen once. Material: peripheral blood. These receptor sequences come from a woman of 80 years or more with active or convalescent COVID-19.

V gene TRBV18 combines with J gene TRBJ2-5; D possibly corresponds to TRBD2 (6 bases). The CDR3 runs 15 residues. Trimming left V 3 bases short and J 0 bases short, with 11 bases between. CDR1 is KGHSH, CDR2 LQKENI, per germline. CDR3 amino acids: CASSPFGGDQETQYF. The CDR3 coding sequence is TGTGCCAGCTCACCCTTTGGCGGGGACCAAGAGACCCAGTACTTC.

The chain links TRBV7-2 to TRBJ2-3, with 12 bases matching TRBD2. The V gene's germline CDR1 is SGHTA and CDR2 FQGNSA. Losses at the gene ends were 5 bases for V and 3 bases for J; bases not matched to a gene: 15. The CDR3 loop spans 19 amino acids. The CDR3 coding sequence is TGTGCCAGCAGCCCCGTGACTAGCGGGGGCGCCCTAGGGACAGATACGCAGTATTTT. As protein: CASSPVTSGGALGTDTQYF.

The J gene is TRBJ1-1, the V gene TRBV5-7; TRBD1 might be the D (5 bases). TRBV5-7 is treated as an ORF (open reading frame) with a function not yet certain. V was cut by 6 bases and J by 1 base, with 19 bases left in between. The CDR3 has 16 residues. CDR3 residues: CASIPGGDSKNTEAFF. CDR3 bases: TGTGCCAGCATCCCAGGTGGCGACAGCAAGAACACTGAAGCTTTCTTT.

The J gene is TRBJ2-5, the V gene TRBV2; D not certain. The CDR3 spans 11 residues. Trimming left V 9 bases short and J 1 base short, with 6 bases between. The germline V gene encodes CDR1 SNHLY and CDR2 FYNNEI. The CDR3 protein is CARQLQETQYF. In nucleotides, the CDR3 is TGTGCCAGACAGCTCCAAGAGACCCAGTACTTC.

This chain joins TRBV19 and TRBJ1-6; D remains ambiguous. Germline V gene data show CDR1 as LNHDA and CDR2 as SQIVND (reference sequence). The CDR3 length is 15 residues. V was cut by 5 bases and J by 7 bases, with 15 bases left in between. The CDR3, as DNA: TGTGCCAGTAGTCTCCGGACGGGAAAAAATTCACCCCTCCACTTT. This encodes CASSLRTGKNSPLHF.

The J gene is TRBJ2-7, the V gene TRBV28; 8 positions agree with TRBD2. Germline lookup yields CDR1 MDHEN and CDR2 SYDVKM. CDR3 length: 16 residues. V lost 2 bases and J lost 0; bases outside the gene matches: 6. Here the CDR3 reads CASSLVGGGISYEQYF. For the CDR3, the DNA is TGTGCCAGCAGTTTAGTGGGCGGGGGGATCTCCTACGAGCAGTACTTC.

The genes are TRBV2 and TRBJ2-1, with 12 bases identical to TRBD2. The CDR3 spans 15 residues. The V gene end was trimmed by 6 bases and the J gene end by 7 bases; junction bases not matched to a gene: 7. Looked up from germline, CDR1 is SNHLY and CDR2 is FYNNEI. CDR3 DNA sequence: TGTGCCAGCAGACAACAGACTAGCGGGGGTAATGAGCAGTTCTTC. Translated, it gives CASRQQTSGGNEQFF. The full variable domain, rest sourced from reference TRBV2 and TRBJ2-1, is EPEVTQTPSHQVTQMGQEVILRCVPISNHLYFYWYRQILGQKVEFLVSFYNNEISEKSEIFDDQFSVERPDGSNFTLKIRSTKLEDSAMYFCASRQQTSGGNEQFFGPGTRLTVL.

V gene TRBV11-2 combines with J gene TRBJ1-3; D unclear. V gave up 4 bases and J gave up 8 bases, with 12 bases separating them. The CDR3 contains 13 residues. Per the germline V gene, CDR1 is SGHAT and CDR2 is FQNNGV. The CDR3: CASSSLRSDTIYF. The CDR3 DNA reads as TGTGCCAGCAGCTCGTTAAGGAGTGACACCATATATTTT.

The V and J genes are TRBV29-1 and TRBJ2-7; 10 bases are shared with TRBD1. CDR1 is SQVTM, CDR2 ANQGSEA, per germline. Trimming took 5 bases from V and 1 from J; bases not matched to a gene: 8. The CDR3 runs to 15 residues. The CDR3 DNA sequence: TGCAGCGTTTCCCGGCGGGACAGGGGTTCCTACGAGCAGTACTTC. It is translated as CSVSRRDRGSYEQYF.

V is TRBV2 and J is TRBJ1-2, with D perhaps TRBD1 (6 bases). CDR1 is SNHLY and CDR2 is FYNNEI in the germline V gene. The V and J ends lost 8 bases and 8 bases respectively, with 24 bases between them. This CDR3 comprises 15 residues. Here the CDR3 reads CASLFGDTSLRGYTF. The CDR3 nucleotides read TGTGCCAGCCTTTTTGGGGACACAAGTTTGCGGGGCTACACCTTC.

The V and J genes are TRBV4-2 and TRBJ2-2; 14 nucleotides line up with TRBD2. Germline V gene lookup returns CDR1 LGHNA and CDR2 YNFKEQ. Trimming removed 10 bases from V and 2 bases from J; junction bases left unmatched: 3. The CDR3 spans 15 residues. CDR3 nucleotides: TGTGCCACTGGGACTAGCGGGGGAAACACCGGGGAGCTGTTTTTT. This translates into CATGTSGGNTGELFF.

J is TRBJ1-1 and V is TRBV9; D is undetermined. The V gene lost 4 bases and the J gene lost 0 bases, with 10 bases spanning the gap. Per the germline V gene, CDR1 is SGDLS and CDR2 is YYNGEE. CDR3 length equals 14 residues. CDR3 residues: CASSTSPMNTEAFF. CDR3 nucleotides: TGTGCCAGCAGCACCAGTCCCATGAACACTGAAGCTTTCTTT.